The 9 T cell receptor beta chains given below trace back to one sample, sequenced in a study of blood T cells in healthy people across ages. The authors ran a second PCR of 7 to 11 cycles using a sample-barcoded 5' primer and a J-beta primer mix. One entry per CDR3 protein, called by TCRdb with MiXCR from the 5' RACE reads. The data show about 770,000 distinct CDR3 sequences, 44% seen once. Sequenced sample: blood. The receptors stem from a man in his 60s in good health.

The sample holds one count of this clonotype. The chain couples TRBV20-1 to TRBJ1-6; TRBD1 is a possible D gene (6 bases). The CDR3 covers 14 residues. Trimming took off 6 bases at V and 6 bases at J, with 15 bases between the two ends. The germline V gene encodes CDR1 DFQATT and CDR2 SNEGSKA (reference sequence). The CDR3 here is CSAYTGTINSPLHF. CDR3 nucleotides: TGCAGTGCATATACCGGGACAATTAATTCACCCCTCCACTTT.

This clonotype has only a few counts. The chain employs TRBV20-1 and TRBJ1-1, with 7 bases matching TRBD1. Germline lookup yields CDR1 DFQATT and CDR2 SNEGSKA (reference sequence). Unmatched junction bases numbered 14, after V lost 2 bases and J lost 11 bases. The CDR3 consists of 14 residues. The CDR3: CSARSRRQGGSAFF. CDR3 nucleotide sequence: TGCAGTGCTAGAAGTCGGCGGCAGGGGGGTTCTGCTTTCTTT.

CDR3 coding DNA: TGTGCCAGCAGTTACGATGGCAGCTCAACAGAGACCCAGTACTTC. It encodes CASSYDGSSTETQYF. V gene TRBV6-2 or TRBV6-3 combines with J gene TRBJ2-5; no reliable D call. The CDR3 totals 15 residues. In germline, CDR1 is MNHEY, CDR2 SVGEGT. V was pared by 2 bases and J by 4 bases, with 14 bases between.

This clonotype has just a few counts. This chain uses TRBV18 with TRBJ2-7, with D unresolved. V was pared by 0 bases and J by 5 bases, with 11 bases between. The CDR3 length is 14 residues. Looked up from germline, CDR1 is KGHSH and CDR2 is LQKENI. CDR3 sequence (DNA): TGTGCCAGCTCACCACCATCTGGTTCCAACGAGCAGTACTTC. Protein product: CASSPPSGSNEQYF.

This clonotype was counted ten times or more. J is TRBJ1-2 and V is TRBV6-1, with D possibly being TRBD1 (5 bases). The V gene's germline CDR1 is MNHNS and CDR2 SASEGT. This CDR3 is 14 amino acids long. With 5 bases removed from V and 3 bases from J, the gap between germline ends came to 13 bases. The CDR3 DNA reads TGTGCCAGCAGTAGGGGAAGTCGGGACTATGGCTACACCTTC. This translates into CASSRGSRDYGYTF.

The V gene is TRBV10-3, the J gene TRBJ1-5, with D tentatively TRBD1 (5 bases). The V end lost 6 bases, the J end lost 6 bases, and 12 bases lay between the germline ends. The CDR3 loop spans 13 amino acids. The germline CDR1 and CDR2 sequences are ENHRY and SYGVKD. CDR3 loop: CAIRDAGTQPQHF. In nucleotides, the CDR3 is TGTGCCATCAGGGATGCAGGGACTCAGCCCCAGCATTTT.

The CDR3 coding sequence is TGTGCCAGCAGTTCCAACAGGGCTGGGGCCAACGTCCTGACTTTC. As protein: CASSSNRAGANVLTF. The chain recombines TRBV7-2 with TRBJ2-6; possible D gene TRBD1, 6 bases. Trimming shortened V by 6 bases and J by 2 bases, and 11 bases separated the two germline ends. Germline loops: CDR1 SGHTA, CDR2 FQGNSA. CDR3 size: 15 residues. The full variable domain, its missing parts supplied by reference TRBV7-2 and TRBJ2-6, is GAGVSQSPSNKVTEKGKDVELRCDPISGHTALYWYRQSLGQGLEFLIYFQGNSAPDKSGLPSDRFSAERTGGSVSTLTIQRTQQEDSAVYLCASSSNRAGANVLTFGAGSRLTVL.

The CDR3 nucleotides read TGTGCCAGCAGATTTAGGGTAAATGAGCAGTTCTTC. Its protein is CASRFRVNEQFF. V usage is TRBV12-3 or TRBV12-4 and J usage is TRBJ2-1, with unresolved D. CDR3 length: 12 residues. Trimming took 6 bases from V and 7 from J, leaving 10 bases between them.

As regards this clonotype: This may be a read error, as it is one base from a much larger clone. J is TRBJ2-1 and V is TRBV5-6; 8 nucleotides align to TRBD2. Per the germline V gene, CDR1 is SGHDT and CDR2 is YYEEEE. The length of the CDR3 is 14 residues. This CDR3 reads CVSSTLTGGNEQFF. Here the CDR3 DNA reads TGTGTCAGCAGCACATTAACGGGAGGGAATGAGCAGTTCTTC.